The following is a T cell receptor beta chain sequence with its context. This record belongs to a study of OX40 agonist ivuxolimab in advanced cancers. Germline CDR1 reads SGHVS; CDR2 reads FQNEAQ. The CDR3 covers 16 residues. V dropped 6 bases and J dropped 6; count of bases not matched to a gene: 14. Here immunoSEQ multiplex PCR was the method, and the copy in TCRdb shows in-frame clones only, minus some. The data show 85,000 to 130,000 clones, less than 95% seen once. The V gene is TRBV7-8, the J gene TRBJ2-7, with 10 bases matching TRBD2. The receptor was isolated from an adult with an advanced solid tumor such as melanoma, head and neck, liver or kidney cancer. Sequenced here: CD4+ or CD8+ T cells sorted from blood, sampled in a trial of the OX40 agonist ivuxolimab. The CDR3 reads CASRSWTGTSAGEQYF. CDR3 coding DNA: TGTGCCAGCAGGTCCTGGACAGGGACTAGCGCTGGCGAGCAGTACTTC. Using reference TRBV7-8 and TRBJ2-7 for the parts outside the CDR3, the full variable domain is GAGVSQSPRYKVAKRGQDVALRCDPISGHVSLFWYQQALGQGPEFLTYFQNEAQLDKSGLPSDRFFAERPEGSVSTLKIQRTQQEDSAVYLCASRSWTGTSAGEQYFGPGTRLTVT.